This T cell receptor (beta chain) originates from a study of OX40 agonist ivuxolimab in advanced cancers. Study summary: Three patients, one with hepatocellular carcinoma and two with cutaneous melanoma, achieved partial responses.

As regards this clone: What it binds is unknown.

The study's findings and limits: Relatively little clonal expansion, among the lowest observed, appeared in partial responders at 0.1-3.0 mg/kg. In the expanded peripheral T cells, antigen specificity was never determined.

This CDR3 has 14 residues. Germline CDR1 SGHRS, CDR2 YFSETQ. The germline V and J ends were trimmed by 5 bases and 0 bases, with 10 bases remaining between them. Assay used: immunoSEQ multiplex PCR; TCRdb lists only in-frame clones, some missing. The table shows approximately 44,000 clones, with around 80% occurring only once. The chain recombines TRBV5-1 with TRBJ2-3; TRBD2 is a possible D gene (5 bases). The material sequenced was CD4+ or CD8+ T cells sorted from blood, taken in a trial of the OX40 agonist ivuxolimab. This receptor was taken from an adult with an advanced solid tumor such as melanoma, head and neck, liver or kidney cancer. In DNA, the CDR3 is TGCGCCAGCAGAGTAGCGCTTAGCACAGATACGCAGTATTTT. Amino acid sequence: CASRVALSTDTQYF.